Listed here is a single T cell receptor (beta chain). The antigen it binds to is not known. Per-base quality was not reported, and no clone a single base away is much larger than it. This sample was taken from a study of technical replicates of blood from a few donors (dated by TCRdb to 2016 to 2017). Library method: the immunoSEQ multiplex PCR assay. Not all clones reach the TCRdb copy of this immuneACCESS table, which keeps in-frame sequences only. Checked studies attribute under half of the gap to unresolved V genes and leave the rest unexplained. The sample table contains tens of thousands of clones; only one count was recorded for 80% to 95% of them. The ten biggest clones cover over 0.35% of the sample. Trimming at the junction amounts to 0 bases on V and 2 bases on J, and the germline ends lie 22 bases apart. From the cysteine through the phenylalanine, the CDR3 covers 20 amino acids. Only CDR3 DNA is held: 60 bases, read in frame from base 1. CDR1 and CDR2 were assigned from the germline V gene (reference sequence) as PRHDT and FYEKMQ.

This sequence uses TRBV13 and TRBJ2-2, with TRBD2 as a weak D call on 5 bases. Sequences were obtained from T cells isolated from PBMCs. This receptor was taken from a human donor in good health. The CDR3 region: CASSLGVKSARELNTGELFF. The DNA sequence follows: TGTGCCAGCAGCTTAGGGGTTAAGTCCGCGAGGGAGTTAAACACCGGGGAGCTGTTTTTT.